This T cell receptor beta chain was documented in a study of T cell repertoires in cytomegalovirus infection. Notes on the study in general: In two of eight donors, the top clonotype was HLA-C-restricted CMV-specific.

The CDR3 has 19 residues. Trimming took 3 bases from V and 0 from J, leaving 23 bases between them. Via MiXCR, TCRdb re-called the reads, giving one row per CDR3 protein. The sample carries about 830,000 distinct CDR3 sequences, 32% recorded once. This clonotype was seen more than once but under ten times. Its cognate antigen is unknown. Material: cultured CD8+ T cells from PBMCs, obtained from culture after CMV antigen stimulation. V is TRBV12-3 or TRBV12-4 and J is TRBJ2-5; TRBD2 might be the D (7 bases). The receptor was derived from a human donor in good health (CMV status not recorded). Some clones in this sample may be carry-over from other donors' samples. In nucleotides, the CDR3 is TGTGCCAGCAGTTTGGGTCTTTGGGGGGGGCCTGGCGACCAAGAGACCCAGTACTTC. Translating it yields CASSLGLWGGPGDQETQYF.